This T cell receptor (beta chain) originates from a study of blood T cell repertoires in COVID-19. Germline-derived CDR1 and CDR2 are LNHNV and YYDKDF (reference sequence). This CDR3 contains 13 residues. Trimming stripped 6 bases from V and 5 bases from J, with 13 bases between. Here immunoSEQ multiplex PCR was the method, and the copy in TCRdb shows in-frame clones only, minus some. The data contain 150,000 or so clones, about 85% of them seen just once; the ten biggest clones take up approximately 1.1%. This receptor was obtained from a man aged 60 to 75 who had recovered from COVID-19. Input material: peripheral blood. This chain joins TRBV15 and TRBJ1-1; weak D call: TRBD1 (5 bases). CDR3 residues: CATSDLSGTEAFF. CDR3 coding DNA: TGTGCCACCAGTGACCTATCAGGGACTGAAGCTTTCTTT.